This passage covers 2 T cell receptor beta chains from one sample sequenced in a study of beta chain features in type 1 diabetes. Reverse transcribing all isolated RNA meant expressed TCRB transcripts were sequenced. Profiled with immunoSEQ multiplex PCR; TCRdb holds only in-frame clones, not every one. The sample yields approximately 140,000 clones, 6% to 7.5% seen once. Sequenced input: central memory CD4+ T cells from blood. The origin of the receptors is a woman younger than 45 in good health.

This clone was recorded a few times. The genes are TRBV27 and TRBJ2-7; maybe TRBD1 (5 bases). Germline V lookup: CDR1 MNHEY, CDR2 SMNVEV (reference sequence). The CDR3 sequence is 15 residues long. V gave up 5 bases and J gave up 1 base, with 15 bases separating them. The CDR3 sequence is CASSPGAGLSYEQYF. As DNA, the CDR3 is TGTGCCAGCAGTCCCGGCGCAGGGTTGTCCTACGAGCAGTACTTC.

This clone appeared a few times. DNA of the CDR3: TGTGCCAGCAGCTCTACTAGCGGGAGGGCCAAGGATAATGAGCAGTTCTTC. This codes for CASSSTSGRAKDNEQFF. This chain connects TRBV7-2 to TRBJ2-1; 13 nucleotides match TRBD2. V lost 4 bases to trimming and J lost 7 bases; unmatched junction nucleotides: 10. The germline V gene has CDR1 SGHTA and CDR2 FQGNSA. The CDR3 runs to 17 residues.